This record looks at one TCR beta chain sequence and its context. The PCR contained 60 Vbeta and 13 Jbeta primers. Profiled with immunoSEQ multiplex PCR; TCRdb holds only in-frame clones, not every one. The table for this sample gives around 200,000 clones. These data originate in a study of cytomegalovirus exposure and HLA in healthy donors. The CDR3 runs to 12 residues. J gave up 3 bases and V 4 bases, and 3 bases lay outside the gene matches. CDR1 is SQVTM, CDR2 ANQGSEA, per germline. The receptor comes from a girl aged 2 to 10 in good health and CMV-seropositive. Sequencing input: PBMCs. The chain couples TRBV29-1 to TRBJ2-7, with 7 bases matching TRBD2. The CDR3 nucleotides are TGCAGCGTTGGGACGGGGGGCTACGAGCAGTACTTC. Its translation is CSVGTGGYEQYF.